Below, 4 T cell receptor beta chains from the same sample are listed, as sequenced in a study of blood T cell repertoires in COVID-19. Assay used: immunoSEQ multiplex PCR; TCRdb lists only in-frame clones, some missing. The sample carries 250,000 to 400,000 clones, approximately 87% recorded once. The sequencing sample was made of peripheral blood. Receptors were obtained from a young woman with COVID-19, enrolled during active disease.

The CDR3 sequence: CASSWSSGNTIYF. In DNA form, the CDR3 reads TGTGCCAGCAGCTGGAGCTCTGGAAACACCATATATTTT. This rearrangement joins TRBV5-4 to TRBJ1-3; D not certain. The length of the CDR3 is 13 residues. Trimming removed 3 bases at V and 0 bases at J, with 4 bases between. Germline CDR1 SGHNT, CDR2 YYREEE (reference sequence). Variable domain in full (rest from reference TRBV5-4 and TRBJ1-3): ETGVTQSPTHLIKTRGQQVTLRCSSQSGHNTVSWYQQALGQGPQFIFQYYREEENGRGNFPPRFSGLQFPNYSSELNVNALELDDSALYLCASSWSSGNTIYFGEGSWLTVV.

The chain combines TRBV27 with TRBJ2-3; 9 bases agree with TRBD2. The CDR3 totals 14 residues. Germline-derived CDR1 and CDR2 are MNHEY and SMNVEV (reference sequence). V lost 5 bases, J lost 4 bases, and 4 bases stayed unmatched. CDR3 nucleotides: TGTGCCAGCAGTGCTAGCGGGAAAGCAGATACGCAGTATTTT. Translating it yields CASSASGKADTQYF.

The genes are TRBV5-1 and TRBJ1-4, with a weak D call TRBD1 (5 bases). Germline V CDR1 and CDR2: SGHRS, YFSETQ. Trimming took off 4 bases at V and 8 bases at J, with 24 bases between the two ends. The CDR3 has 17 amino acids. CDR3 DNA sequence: TGCGCCAGCAGCCACGAGCATTTGGGGCGCCTAGAGGAAAAACTGTTTTTT. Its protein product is CASSHEHLGRLEEKLFF.

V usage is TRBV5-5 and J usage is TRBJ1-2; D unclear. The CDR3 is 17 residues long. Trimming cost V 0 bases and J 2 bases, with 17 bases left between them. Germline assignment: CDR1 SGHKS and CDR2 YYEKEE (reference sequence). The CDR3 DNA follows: TGTGCCAGCAGCTTGGCTGTCGGAGTTCGCAAGAACTATGGCTACACCTTC. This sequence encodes CASSLAVGVRKNYGYTF.